This TCR beta chain is drawn from a study of cytomegalovirus exposure and HLA in healthy donors. Regarding the study as a whole: V- and J-gene trimming in TCR beta was tied to a missense DCLRE1C variant by an analysis performed later. Most of the TCR beta V segments (in an earlier analysis) were productive either about 90% or about 30% of the time. Generally TCR sequences proved uncommon, though certain public TCRs appeared in numerous donors.

A word on this clone: Its antigen is unidentified.

V lost 5 bases and J lost 5; bases outside the gene matches: 11. The germline gives CDR1 SGHKS, CDR2 YYEKEE (reference sequence). This CDR3 contains 16 residues. A multiplex PCR was run with 60 Vbeta primers and 13 Jbeta primers. This table comes from immunoSEQ multiplex PCR, and its TCRdb copy is limited to in-frame clones, with some not included. The table includes about 180,000 clones, 84% detected once. The sequenced material came from PBMCs. The sequence derives from a girl aged 10 to 17 in good health and CMV-seropositive. The chain has TRBV5-5 and TRBJ2-2, with TRBD2 matching over 8 bases. As DNA, the CDR3 is TGTGCCAGCAGTCCCCCCCGGGGGGGATGGACCGGGGAGCTGTTTTTT. It is translated as CASSPPRGGWTGELFF.